Listed below are T cell receptor beta chains from one sample, sequenced in a study of T-cell reconstitution after alpha-beta-depleted transplantation in children. Each CDR3 protein gets one entry after TCRdb re-called the PCR reads with MiXCR. The sample carries tens of thousands of distinct CDR3 sequences, 6% to 8.5% recorded once. This specimen was PBMCs from the stem cell graft donor, taken from the stem cell graft. Receptors originate from a human donor who donated a stem cell graft to a child with acute lymphoblastic leukemia. Both conserved end residues are part of each CDR3. A D gene is named only where the DNA matches it firmly. Clone size is not always given. Where it is, it says once, few, many or a class for expanded clones.

J gene | clone size | D gene | V gene | CDR3 DNA | CDR3 protein
TRBJ2-5 | many | TRBD2 | TRBV12-3/TRBV12-4 | TGTGCCAGCAGTTTCCAAGCGGGGGGGCCATATGGGACCCAGTACTTC | CASSFQAGGPYGTQYF
TRBJ1-1 | many | NA | TRBV27 | TGTGCCAGCAGTCCAGGACAGATGAACACTGAAGCTTTCTTT | CASSPGQMNTEAFF
TRBJ2-1 | many | NA | TRBV24-1 | NA | CATSDFGAGTSTYNEQFF
TRBJ2-1 | few | NA | TRBV4-2 | TGTGCCAGCAGCCCCTTCGCGCCTGGGTCCTACAATGAGCAGTTCTTC | CASSPFAPGSYNEQFF
TRBJ1-1 | NA | NA | TRBV20-1 | TGCAGTGCTAGTTCAGGGCGCACCACTGAAGCTTTCTTT | CSASSGRTTEAFF
TRBJ2-6 | few | TRBD1 | TRBV6-5 | TGTGCCAGCAGTTCCGCCGGGACAGCTTCCTCTGGGGCCAACGTCCTGACTTTC | CASSSAGTASSGANVLTF
TRBJ1-2 | many | NA | TRBV4-3 | TGCGCCAGCAGCCAAGCATCCCAAGGACAGACTCTTTCTGGCTACACCTTC | CASSQASQGQTLSGYTF
TRBJ2-3 | few | NA | TRBV11-1 | TGTGCCAGCAGTTCTGGGGACCTATCTCGATTT | CASSSGDLSRF
TRBJ1-4 | many | NA | TRBV6-6 | TGTGCCAGCAGTTACAGATACCCTGAAAAACTGTTTTTT | CASSYRYPEKLFF
TRBJ2-2 | many | NA | TRBV5-1 | TGCGCCAGCAGCTTGCGACTCGAGAACACCGGGGAGCTGTTTTTT | CASSLRLENTGELFF
TRBJ1-6 | many | TRBD1 | TRBV11-2 | TGTGCCAGCGGTGGGACAGAGAATTCACCCCTCCACTTT | CASGGTENSPLHF
TRBJ2-2 | many | NA | TRBV9 | TGTGCCAGCAACGAGGGGAGCTGGATCGGGGAGCTGTTTTTT | CASNEGSWIGELFF
TRBJ1-1 | many | TRBD1 | TRBV9 | TGTGCCAGCAGCGCTACAGGGGAAAATAGGTGGGCTTTCTTT | CASSATGENRWAFF
TRBJ2-4 | few | NA | TRBV6-5 | TGTGCCAGCAGTCGGGACAAACTAGCCAAAAACATTCAGTACTTC | CASSRDKLAKNIQYF
TRBJ1-1 | many | NA | TRBV20-1 | TGCAGTGCTAGTGCCTACAGGGCGAACACTGAAGCTTTCTTT | CSASAYRANTEAFF
TRBJ2-7 | few | TRBD2 | TRBV7-9 | TGTGCCAGCAGCTCCGGGACTAGGACGGAGGAGCAGTACTTC | CASSSGTRTEEQYF
TRBJ2-7 | many | TRBD1 | TRBV6-1 | TGTGCCAGCGATCTGGGGACAGGGAGCTACGAGCAGTACTTC | CASDLGTGSYEQYF
TRBJ2-7 | many | TRBD2 | TRBV20-1 | TGCAGTGCATCCTTGACTAGCGGGGGCTCCGAGCAGTACTTC | CSASLTSGGSEQYF
TRBJ1-5 | many | NA | TRBV9 | TGTGCCAGCAGCGTAGGAAGCTCAGACTCCCAGCCCCAGCATTTT | CASSVGSSDSQPQHF
TRBJ1-2 | many | TRBD1 | TRBV5-4 | TGTGCCAGCAGCCTTGCCGGGACAGGTTTCTATGGCTACACCTTC | CASSLAGTGFYGYTF
TRBJ2-3 | many | TRBD1 | TRBV11-1 | TGTGCCAGCAGCTTAGATCGGGACAGGGCCGTCCGTGGCACAGATACGCAGTATTTT | CASSLDRDRAVRGTDTQYF
TRBJ1-3 | NA | TRBD1 | TRBV4-3 | TGCGCCAGCAGCCATAGACAGGGGGCGGGAGGAAACACCATATATTTT | CASSHRQGAGGNTIYF
TRBJ2-7 | NA | NA | TRBV7-8 | TGTGCCAGCAGCTTAGTCAGTCGGGGGAACTCCTACGTGCAGTACTTC | CASSLVSRGNSYVQYF
TRBJ2-3 | many | TRBD2 | TRBV20-1 | TGCAGTGCTATACTGACTAGCGGGAGGGCGGCAGATACGCAGTATTTT | CSAILTSGRAADTQYF
TRBJ2-2 | many | NA | TRBV6-5 | TGTGCCAGCAGTCCCCGGGGGACAGTGAACACCGGGGAGCTGTTTTTT | CASSPRGTVNTGELFF
TRBJ2-1 | many | TRBD2 | TRBV11-2 | TGTGCCAGCAGCCTAGCGGGGGGGCCTAATGAGCAGTTCTTC | CASSLAGGPNEQFF
TRBJ2-7 | many | TRBD2 | TRBV20-1 | TGCAGTCTCACTAGCGGGAGAAACGAGCAGTACTTC | CSLTSGRNEQYF
TRBJ2-1 | many | TRBD2 | TRBV20-1 | TGCAGTGCTAGGCTAGCGGGTAATGAGCAGTTCTTC | CSARLAGNEQFF
TRBJ2-7 | many | NA | TRBV5-1 | TGCGCCAGCAGCTTGGGGGGGAGGTCCTACGAGCAGTACTTC | CASSLGGRSYEQYF
TRBJ1-5 | NA | NA | TRBV15 | TGTGCCACCAGCGGGTCCAATCAGCCCCAGCATTTT | CATSGSNQPQHF
TRBJ1-2 | many | NA | TRBV7-9 | TGTGCCAGCAGCTCAACAGGGAACTATGGCTACACCTTC | CASSSTGNYGYTF
TRBJ1-5 | once | NA | TRBV28 | TGTGCCAGCAGTTTCCAAGACAGGAGATATCAGCCCCAGCATTTT | CASSFQDRRYQPQHF